Described below is a single T cell receptor beta chain sequence and its context. What it binds is unknown. This specimen belongs to a study of regulatory T cells in long-lasting Graves disease. For the study at large: Persistent Graves' disease meant over 5 years of antithyroid drugs with positive TSH receptor antibodies. Study results and limitations: Among the persistent patients, about 3,000 public clonotypes were shared, more than the 750 to 1,000 shared among new patients. Under persistent disease, TRBV28, TRBJ1-2 and TRBJ2-5 were used preferentially.

Regarding time point: persistent/refractory GD, antithyroid drugs over 5 years with positive TRAb. TCR sequences were obtained from RNA taken from PBMCs. There are 18 residues in the CDR3. V gave up 4 bases and J gave up 0 bases, with 21 bases separating them. Germline-derived CDR1 and CDR2 are LNHDA and SQIVND (reference sequence). Arm-PCR of CDR3 regions and iRepertoire HTBI primers were the basis on which TCR beta libraries were built. MiXCR, run by TCRdb on the multiplex PCR reads, gives a single entry per CDR3 protein. The data hold more than 650,000 distinct CDR3 sequences, with around 30% observed a single time.

The V and J genes are TRBV19 and TRBJ1-2; tentative D call: TRBD1 (5 bases). Material: peripheral blood mononuclear cells (PBMCs), obtained when the disease was refractory, from a patient treated with antithyroid drugs. The receptor's source is a female donor with Graves disease. The CDR3: CASSKFRQGGLANYGYTF. Here the CDR3 DNA reads TGTGCCAGTAGTAAGTTTCGGCAGGGTGGACTCGCTAACTATGGCTACACCTTC.